The 7 T cell receptor beta chains in this list originate from one sample, sequenced in a study of T cell repertoires in cytomegalovirus infection (dated by TCRdb to between 2019 and 2020). The sample's treatment or condition label, in plain terms: in vitro stimulation with specific CMV peptide epitopes to enrich CMV-specific T cells. The sequencing machine was an Illumina HiSeq 1500. TCRdb trimmed public reads at Q25 via fastp, called clones via MiXCR and kept in-frame beta chains. Merged by CDR3 protein, the rows form single entries marked with the most common genes and DNA. The sample table records 700,000 to 950,000 distinct CDR3 sequences; around a third of these occur just once. The ten most abundant clones make up around an eighth of the sample. The antigens these receptors bind are not known. The specimen was cultured CD8+ T cells from PBMCs, collected from culture after CMV antigen stimulation. These receptors came from a human donor in good health (CMV status not recorded). Some clones in this sample may be carry-over from other donors' samples.

V usage is TRBV7-3 and J usage is TRBJ2-2, with D possibly being TRBD2 (6 bases). The length of the CDR3 is 16 residues. Germline CDR1 and CDR2: SGHTA and FQGTGA. The V and J ends lost 3 bases and 5 bases respectively, with 16 bases between them. The DNA for the CDR3 is TGTGCCAGCAGCTTGACCCGGCGGGGAAAGACCGGGGAGCTGTTTTTT. It specifies CASSLTRRGKTGELFF.

This clonotype was counted many times. This chain joins TRBV7-8 and TRBJ2-3, with 9 bases matching TRBD2. The CDR3 contains 16 residues. V was pared by 2 bases and J by 5 bases, with 8 bases of the junction left unmatched. The germline V gene has CDR1 SGHVS and CDR2 FQNEAQ. The CDR3 reads CASSLIWPSGEDTQYF. CDR3 nucleotide sequence: TGTGCCAGCAGCTTAATTTGGCCTAGCGGGGAAGATACGCAGTATTTT.

This chain joins TRBV7-9 and TRBJ1-4, with 7 bases identical to TRBD1. This CDR3 region has 15 residues. Unmatched junction bases numbered 11, after V lost 5 bases and J lost 8 bases. Germline V gives CDR1 SEHNR, CDR2 FQNEAQ (reference sequence). CDR3 DNA: TGTGCCAGCAGCCCGACTGGGGGACAGAGAGAAAAACTGTTTTTT. Its protein product is CASSPTGGQREKLFF.

Turning to this clonotype: A read error is possible here, since a much larger clone lies one base away. The CDR3 loop is CVSNQETQYF. The CDR3 coding sequence is TGTGTCAGCAACCAAGAGACCCAGTACTTC. The gene calls are TRBV6-5 and TRBJ2-5; D uncertain. CDR1 MNHEY and CDR2 SVGAGI come from the germline V gene. This CDR3 comprises 10 residues.

The chain is built from TRBV2 and TRBJ1-6; D might be TRBD1 (6 bases). Trimming left V 4 bases short and J 3 bases short, with 16 bases between. CDR3 length: 17 residues. The germline gives CDR1 SNHLY, CDR2 FYNNEI. The CDR3 loop reads CASSGGGVPYYNSPLHF. As DNA, the CDR3 is TGTGCCAGCAGTGGAGGGGGGGTTCCCTACTATAATTCACCCCTCCACTTT. The full variable domain, in which reference TRBV2 and TRBJ1-6 provide the parts outside the CDR3, is EPEVTQTPSHQVTQMGQEVILRCVPISNHLYFYWYRQILGQKVEFLVSFYNNEISEKSEIFDDQFSVERPDGSNFTLKIRSTKLEDSAMYFCASSGGGVPYYNSPLHFGNGTRLTVT.

The chain combines TRBV12-3 or TRBV12-4 with TRBJ2-2, with no clear D. This CDR3 contains 12 residues. The ends were cut back, 7 bases at V and 6 bases at J, with 9 bases in the middle. The CDR3 bases are TGTGCCAGCATCTATGGGGCCGGGGAGCTGTTTTTT. Translation: CASIYGAGELFF.

The chain employs TRBV27 and TRBJ1-2; D possibly corresponds to TRBD1 (5 bases). There are 13 residues in the CDR3. Germline V gene sequence: CDR1 MNHEY, CDR2 SMNVEV (reference sequence). V lost 8 bases to trimming and J lost 6 bases, with 16 bases between them. The CDR3 sequence is CASRLTEGHGYTF. In DNA, the CDR3 is TGTGCCAGCCGTCTCACAGAGGGGCATGGCTACACCTTC.